This note documents a single T cell receptor beta chain sequence. In the authors' methods: Cell counts per sample came from amplifying reference gene primers. Some clones are missing from TCRdb's copy, which holds only in-frame ones; the method was immunoSEQ multiplex PCR. Clone size and the V and J calls come from that table; the DNA yielded D and trimming. Seen here are approximately 210,000 clones, around four fifths observed once, and the top ten hold around 8.7%. This sample stems from a study of blood T cell repertoires in COVID-19. Study overall: Spain, Italy and the United States supplied samples that represented acute and convalescent COVID-19. Sample material is recorded as cDNA or gDNA derived from T cells, B-cell-depleted T cells, or PBMCs.

The CDR3 is 18 amino acids. The germline CDR1 and CDR2 sequences are SGHNT and YENEEA. Losses at the gene ends were 3 bases for V and 2 bases for J; bases not matched to a gene: 10. This clonotype was sampled from a woman aged 45-65 years with acute or convalescent COVID-19. V usage is TRBV11-3 and J usage is TRBJ2-3, with 11 bases fitting TRBD2. The specimen sequenced was peripheral blood. As DNA, the CDR3 is TGTGCCAGCAGCTTGGGACTAGCGGAGGGAATTCACACAGATACGCAGTATTTT. The encoded protein is CASSLGLAEGIHTDTQYF.